This T cell receptor beta chain is drawn from a study of cytomegalovirus exposure and HLA in healthy donors (dated by TCRdb to 2016 to 2017). As for the study more broadly: The roughly 670 repertoires of the first cohort and the roughly 110 validation repertoires were produced on the same platform, according to a later analysis. The study aimed to test whether cataloging public T cell receptors could reveal signatures of past pathogen exposure. In addition to the first cohort of approximately 670 subjects, a separate validation cohort of 120 different subjects was used. The study combined high-throughput TCR immunosequencing, statistical association of individual TCRs with disease status, and machine learning to predict cytomegalovirus infection status.

The library was produced with the immunoSEQ multiplex PCR assay. In the original analysis: A statistical classification framework was built for diagnosing cytomegalovirus status from the catalog of TCR beta chain sequences. As stored in TCRdb, this immuneACCESS dataset retains in-frame rearrangements with V and J assigned. A fraction of the clones does not appear; measured against another copy, unresolved V genes explain less than half of the discrepancy, and the remainder lacks a known reason. The V and J calls and clone size come from that table; D and trimming were worked out from the DNA. In all, the sample holds some 65,000 clones, and 96% of those were seen once. The top ten clonotypes cover approximately 2.5% of the sample. The donors were included in the validation cohort of roughly 130 subjects, a group kept apart from the roughly 680-subject first cohort. Overall study results and their limits: A later analysis had no HLA typing for the validation cohort, so co-occurrence there was scored across all 130 or so repertoires. Of the cluster scores, approximately 94% were above 0 in a later analysis, which found that TCRs clustered in the first cohort also tended to co-occur in the 90 to 150 validation repertoires. In vitro tests confirmed that a few of the cytomegalovirus-associated TCR beta chains recognize cytomegalovirus antigens. The classifier was reported to diagnose cytomegalovirus status with high specificity and sensitivity in both the original and validation cohorts. While some public TCRs were present in many individuals, most TCR sequences turned up only very rarely across donors. The authors suggested that the approach could potentially be extended to other disease states and immunological phenotypes. The study gave a list of about 170 TCR beta chains associated with cytomegalovirus.

From its cysteine to its phenylalanine, the CDR3 spans 16 amino acids. Just the 48-base CDR3 DNA is kept, in frame starting at base 1. CDR1 and CDR2 are read off the germline V gene as MDHEN and SYDVKM. Relative to germline, V is 5 bases shorter and J is 5 bases shorter, with 21 bases between their ends. As regards this clone: It has no known antigen specificity. No much larger clonotype is one base removed from it; base qualities were not supplied.

The chain joins TRBV28 to TRBJ1-2; the D gene is perhaps TRBD1, on 6 matching bases. The sequenced sample consisted of PBMCs. The receptor comes from a man between 18 and 29 years old in good health and CMV-seronegative. The nucleotide sequence is given as TGTGCCAGCAGTCGTACCCTGTCCAGGGGTAGGTATGGCTACACCTTC. It encodes CASSRTLSRGRYGYTF.